Included here is one T cell receptor (beta chain) sequence, with context. This record belongs to a study of blood T cells in healthy people across ages. Study context: Roughly one uniquely barcoded beta molecule per two T cells was captured.

The germline CDR1 and CDR2 sequences are SGHTA and FQGNSA. V shed 5 bases and J shed 4 bases, with 14 bases lying between them. The CDR3 contains 14 residues. PCR was performed a second time for about 7 to 12 cycles using a sample-barcoded 5' primer and a J-beta primer mix. All cDNA molecules were each tagged by a template-switch adaptor with 12 random nucleotides. A single record per CDR3 protein comes from TCRdb applying MiXCR to the 5' RACE reads. Among more than 900,000 distinct CDR3 sequences, about 27% were seen once, and the ten largest hold roughly 10%. The sample also formed part of further work on T cells of mothers and their children. From that study: The output of TCR recombination is shaped by thymic selection similarly in related and unrelated pairs.

This clonotype was sampled from a woman in her 40s in good health. Material for sequencing was blood. The genes are TRBV7-2 and TRBJ1-2; a weak D match, TRBD1 (6 bases). The CDR3 loop is CASSRGQGLYGYTF. The CDR3 DNA is TGTGCCAGCAGCCGGGGGCAGGGGCTCTATGGCTACACCTTC. Supplemented by reference TRBV7-2 and TRBJ1-2, the full variable domain reads GAGVSQSPSNKVTEKGKDVELRCDPISGHTALYWYRQSLGQGLEFLIYFQGNSAPDKSGLPSDRFSAERTGGSVSTLTIQRTQQEDSAVYLCASSRGQGLYGYTFGSGTRLTVV.